This T cell receptor beta chain was profiled in a study of control samples from healthy donors and cancer patients. The repertoire was sequenced with immunoSEQ multiplex PCR; TCRdb's copy has only in-frame clones and lacks some. The table includes about 78,000 clones, around nine tenths detected once. This clone has just one count. Per germline, CDR1 SGHRS and CDR2 YFSETQ. The CDR3 contains 15 residues. Trimming pared 4 bases from V and 6 bases from J, leaving 17 bases between. J is TRBJ2-1 and V is TRBV5-1; D possibly corresponds to TRBD2 (6 bases). The source of this sequence is a woman aged 55-69 years in good health. Sequenced sample: blood. In DNA form, the CDR3 reads TGCGCCAGCAGCCCGCCCGAGACTAGGATCAATGAGCAGTTCTTC. As protein: CASSPPETRINEQFF.